The clone carrying this T cell receptor (beta chain) was detected only once. Its antigen is not known. The sample belongs to a study of CD8 T cells in Susac syndrome. Study observations and caveats: Regarding the TCR sequencing and HLA analysis, the study admitted that a relatively small number of individuals were involved.

The CDR3 extends over 13 amino acids. Looked up from germline, CDR1 is DFQATT and CDR2 is SNEGSKA (reference sequence). The germline V and J ends were trimmed by 0 bases and 2 bases, with 4 bases remaining between them. The authors reverse transcribed roughly 0.5 to 1 ug RNA with random hexamers. TCRdb used MiXCR to reprocess the immunoSEQ multiplex PCR reads, holding one entry per CDR3 protein. The sample carries more than 95,000 distinct CDR3 sequences, 90% to 95% recorded once. The sequenced material came from CD4+ T cells from PBMCs. The sequence was obtained from a human donor in good health. The chain links TRBV20-1 to TRBJ1-4; D unclear. CDR3 DNA sequence: TGCAGTGCTAGAGAGGGTACTAATGAAAAACTGTTTTTT. It yields the protein CSAREGTNEKLFF.